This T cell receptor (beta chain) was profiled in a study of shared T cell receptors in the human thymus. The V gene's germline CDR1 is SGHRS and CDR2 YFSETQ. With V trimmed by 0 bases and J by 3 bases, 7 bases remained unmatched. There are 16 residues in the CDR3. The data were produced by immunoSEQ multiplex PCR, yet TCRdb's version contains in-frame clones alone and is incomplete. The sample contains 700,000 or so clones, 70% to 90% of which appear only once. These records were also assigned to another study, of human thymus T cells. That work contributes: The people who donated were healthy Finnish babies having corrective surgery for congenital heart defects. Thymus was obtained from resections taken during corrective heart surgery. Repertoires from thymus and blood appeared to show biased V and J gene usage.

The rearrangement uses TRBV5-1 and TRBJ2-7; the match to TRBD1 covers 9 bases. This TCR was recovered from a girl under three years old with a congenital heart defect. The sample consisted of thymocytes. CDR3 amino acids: CASSLEGQGLSYEQYF. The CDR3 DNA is TGCGCCAGCAGCTTGGAGGGACAGGGTTTAAGCTACGAGCAGTACTTC. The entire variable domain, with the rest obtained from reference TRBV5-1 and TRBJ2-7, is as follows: KAGVTQTPRYLIKTRGQQVTLSCSPISGHRSVSWYQQTPGQGLQFLFEYFSETQRNKGNFPGRFSGRQFSNSRSEMNVSTLELGDSALYLCASSLEGQGLSYEQYFGPGTRLTVT.